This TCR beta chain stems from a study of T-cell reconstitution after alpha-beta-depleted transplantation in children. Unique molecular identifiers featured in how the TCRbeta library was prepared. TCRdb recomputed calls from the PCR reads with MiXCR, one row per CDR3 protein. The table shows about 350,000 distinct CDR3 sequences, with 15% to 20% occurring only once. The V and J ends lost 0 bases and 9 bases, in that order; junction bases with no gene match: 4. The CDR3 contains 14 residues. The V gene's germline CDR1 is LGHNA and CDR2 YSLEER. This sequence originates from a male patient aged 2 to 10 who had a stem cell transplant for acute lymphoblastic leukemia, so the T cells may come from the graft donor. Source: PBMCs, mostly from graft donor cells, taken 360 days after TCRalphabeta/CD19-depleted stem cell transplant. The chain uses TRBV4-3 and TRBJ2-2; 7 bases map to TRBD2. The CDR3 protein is CASSQDRGVRELFF. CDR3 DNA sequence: TGCGCCAGCAGCCAAGATCGGGGGGTCCGGGAGCTGTTTTTT.